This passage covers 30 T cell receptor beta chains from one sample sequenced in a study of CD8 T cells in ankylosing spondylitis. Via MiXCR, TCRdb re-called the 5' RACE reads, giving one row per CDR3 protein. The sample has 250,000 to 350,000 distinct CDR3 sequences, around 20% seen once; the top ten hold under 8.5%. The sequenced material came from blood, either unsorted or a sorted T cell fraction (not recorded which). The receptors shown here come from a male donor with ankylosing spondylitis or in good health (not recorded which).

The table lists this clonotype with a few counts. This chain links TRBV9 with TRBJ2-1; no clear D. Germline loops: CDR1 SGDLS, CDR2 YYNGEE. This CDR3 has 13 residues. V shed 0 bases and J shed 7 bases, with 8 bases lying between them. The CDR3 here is CASSVEYQNEQFF. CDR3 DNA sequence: TGTGCCAGCAGCGTAGAGTACCAGAATGAGCAGTTCTTC.

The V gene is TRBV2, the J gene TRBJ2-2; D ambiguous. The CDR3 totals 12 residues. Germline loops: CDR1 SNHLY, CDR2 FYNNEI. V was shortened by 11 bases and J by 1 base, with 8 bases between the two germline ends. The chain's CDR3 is CASRWNTGELFF. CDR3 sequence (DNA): TGTGCCTCCCGGTGGAACACCGGGGAGCTGTTTTTT.

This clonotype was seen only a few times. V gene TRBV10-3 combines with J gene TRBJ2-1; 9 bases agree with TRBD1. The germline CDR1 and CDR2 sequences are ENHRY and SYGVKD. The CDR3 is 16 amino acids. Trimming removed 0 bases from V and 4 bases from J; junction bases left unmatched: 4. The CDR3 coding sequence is TGTGCCATCAGTGAGTCGGGGACAGGGTTTTACAATGAGCAGTTCTTC. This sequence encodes CAISESGTGFYNEQFF.

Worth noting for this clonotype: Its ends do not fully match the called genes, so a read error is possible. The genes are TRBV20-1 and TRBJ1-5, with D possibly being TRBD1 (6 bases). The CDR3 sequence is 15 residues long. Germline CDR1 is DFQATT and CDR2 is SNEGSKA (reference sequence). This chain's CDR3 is CTARVTSGGNQPQHF. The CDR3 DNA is TGCACTGCTAGAGTTACCTCAGGGGGCAATCAGCCCCAGCATTTT.

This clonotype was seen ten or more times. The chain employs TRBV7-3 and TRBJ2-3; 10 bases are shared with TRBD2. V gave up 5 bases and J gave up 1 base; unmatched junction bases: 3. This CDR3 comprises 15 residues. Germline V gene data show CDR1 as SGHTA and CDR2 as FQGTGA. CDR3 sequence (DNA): TGTGCCAGCAGCATCGGGACTAGCGGCACAGATACGCAGTATTTT. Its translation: CASSIGTSGTDTQYF.

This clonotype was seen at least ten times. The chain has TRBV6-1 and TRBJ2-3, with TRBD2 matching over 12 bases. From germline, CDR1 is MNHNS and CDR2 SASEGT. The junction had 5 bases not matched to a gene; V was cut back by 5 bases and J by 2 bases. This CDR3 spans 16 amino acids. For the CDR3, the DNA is TGTGCCAGCAGTCCTAGCGGGGGGGCTAACACAGATACGCAGTATTTT. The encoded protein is CASSPSGGANTDTQYF.

In DNA form, the CDR3 reads TGTGCCAGCAGCTTAGTTGGACAGGGGGAAGAGACCCAGTACTTC. Residues: CASSLVGQGEETQYF. The J gene is TRBJ2-5, the V gene TRBV7-9; 10 bases agree with TRBD1. CDR1 SEHNR and CDR2 FQNEAQ come from the germline V gene (reference sequence). This CDR3 is built from 15 residues. The trim removed 1 base at V and 3 bases at J, leaving 2 bases unmatched.

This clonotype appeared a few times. CDR3 nucleotide sequence: TGTGCCAGCAGGCCGTCGACCCCGCCAGGAGCTTTCTTT. This gives the protein CASRPSTPPGAFF. The chain has TRBV28 and TRBJ1-1; D not certain. The V and J ends lost 6 bases and 10 bases respectively, with 18 bases between them. The V gene's germline CDR1 is MDHEN and CDR2 SYDVKM. This CDR3 contains 13 residues.

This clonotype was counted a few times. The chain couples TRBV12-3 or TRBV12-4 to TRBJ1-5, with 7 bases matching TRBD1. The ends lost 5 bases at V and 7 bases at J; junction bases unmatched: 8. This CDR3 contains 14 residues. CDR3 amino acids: CASSHTGEGQPQHF. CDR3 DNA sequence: TGTGCCAGCAGTCATACAGGGGAAGGGCAGCCCCAGCATTTT.

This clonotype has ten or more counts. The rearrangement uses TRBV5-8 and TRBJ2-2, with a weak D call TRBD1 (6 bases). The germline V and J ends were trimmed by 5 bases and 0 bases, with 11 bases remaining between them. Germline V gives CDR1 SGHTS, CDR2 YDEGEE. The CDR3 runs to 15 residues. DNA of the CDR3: TGTGCCAGCAGTTATCAGGGGACGAACACCGGGGAGCTGTTTTTT. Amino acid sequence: CASSYQGTNTGELFF.

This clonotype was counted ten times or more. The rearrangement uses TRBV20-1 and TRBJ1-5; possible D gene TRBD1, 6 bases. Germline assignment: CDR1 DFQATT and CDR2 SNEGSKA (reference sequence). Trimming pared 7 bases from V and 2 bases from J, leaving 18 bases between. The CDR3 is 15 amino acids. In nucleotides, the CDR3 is TGCAGTGGAGGAGCCCAGGGGCTGGGCAATCAGCCCCAGCATTTT. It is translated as CSGGAQGLGNQPQHF.

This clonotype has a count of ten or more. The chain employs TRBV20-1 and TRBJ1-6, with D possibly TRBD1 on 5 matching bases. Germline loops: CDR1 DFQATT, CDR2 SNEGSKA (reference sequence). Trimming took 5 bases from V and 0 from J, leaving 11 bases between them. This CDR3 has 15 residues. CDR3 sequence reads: CSAQSGGSYNSPLHF. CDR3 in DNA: TGCAGTGCTCAATCCGGGGGCTCCTATAATTCACCCCTCCACTTT.

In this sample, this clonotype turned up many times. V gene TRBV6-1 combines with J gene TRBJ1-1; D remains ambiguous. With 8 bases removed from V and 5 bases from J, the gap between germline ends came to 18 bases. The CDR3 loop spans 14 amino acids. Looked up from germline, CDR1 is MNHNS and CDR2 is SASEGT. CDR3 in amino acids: CASGPTEKITEAFF. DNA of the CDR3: TGTGCCAGCGGACCGACGGAGAAAATAACTGAAGCTTTCTTT.

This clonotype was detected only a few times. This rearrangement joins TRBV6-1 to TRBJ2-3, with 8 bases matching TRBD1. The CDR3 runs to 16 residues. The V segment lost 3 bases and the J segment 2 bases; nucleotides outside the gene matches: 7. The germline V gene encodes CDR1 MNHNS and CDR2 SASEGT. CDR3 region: CASSDPRTGYTDTQYF. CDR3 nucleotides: TGTGCCAGCAGTGACCCCCGGACAGGGTACACAGATACGCAGTATTTT.

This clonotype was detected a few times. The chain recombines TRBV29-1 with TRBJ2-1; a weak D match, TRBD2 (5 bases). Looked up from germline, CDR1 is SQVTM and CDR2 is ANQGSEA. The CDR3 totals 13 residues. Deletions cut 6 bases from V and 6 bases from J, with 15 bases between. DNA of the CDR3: TGCAGCGTCGCAGCACTAGTAGCCAATGAGCAGTTCTTC. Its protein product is CSVAALVANEQFF.

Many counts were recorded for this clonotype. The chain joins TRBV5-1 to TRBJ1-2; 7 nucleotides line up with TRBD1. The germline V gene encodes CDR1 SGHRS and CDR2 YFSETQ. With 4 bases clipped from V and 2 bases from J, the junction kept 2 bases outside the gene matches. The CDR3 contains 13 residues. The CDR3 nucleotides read TGCGCCAGCAGCCGGGACAGCAACTATGGCTACACCTTC. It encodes CASSRDSNYGYTF.

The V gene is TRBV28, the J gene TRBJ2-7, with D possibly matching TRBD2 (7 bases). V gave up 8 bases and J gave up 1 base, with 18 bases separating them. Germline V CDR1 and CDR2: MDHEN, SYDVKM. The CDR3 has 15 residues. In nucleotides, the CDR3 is TGTGCCAGCCGCAAGAGGGGGGGCTTATCCTACGAGCAGTACGTC. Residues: CASRKRGGLSYEQYV.

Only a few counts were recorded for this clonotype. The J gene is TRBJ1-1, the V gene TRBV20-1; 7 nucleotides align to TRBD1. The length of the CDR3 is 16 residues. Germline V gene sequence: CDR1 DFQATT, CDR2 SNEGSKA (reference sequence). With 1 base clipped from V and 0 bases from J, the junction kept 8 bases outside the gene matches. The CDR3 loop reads CSARGGTAMMNTEAFF. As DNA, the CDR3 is TGCAGTGCTAGAGGAGGGACAGCCATGATGAACACTGAAGCTTTCTTT.

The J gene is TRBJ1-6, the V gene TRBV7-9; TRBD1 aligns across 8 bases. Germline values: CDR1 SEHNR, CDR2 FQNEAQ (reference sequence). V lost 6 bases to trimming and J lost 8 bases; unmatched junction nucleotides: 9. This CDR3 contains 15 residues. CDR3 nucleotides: TGTGCCAGCAGACACAGACAGGGGCAAGATTCACCCCTCCACTTT. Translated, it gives CASRHRQGQDSPLHF.

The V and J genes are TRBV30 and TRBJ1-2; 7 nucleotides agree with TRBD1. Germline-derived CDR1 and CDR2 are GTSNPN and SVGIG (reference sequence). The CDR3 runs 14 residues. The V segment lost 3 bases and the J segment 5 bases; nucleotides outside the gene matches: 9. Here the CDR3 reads CAWRDTGAGYGYTF. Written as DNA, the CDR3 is TGTGCCTGGAGGGATACAGGGGCTGGGTATGGCTACACCTTC.

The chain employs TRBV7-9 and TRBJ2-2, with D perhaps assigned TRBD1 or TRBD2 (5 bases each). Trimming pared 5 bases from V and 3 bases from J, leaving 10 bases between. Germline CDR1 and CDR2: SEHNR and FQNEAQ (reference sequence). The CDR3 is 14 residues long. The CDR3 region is CASSRDRDTGELFF. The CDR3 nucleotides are TGTGCCAGCAGCCGGGACCGGGACACCGGGGAGCTGTTTTTT.

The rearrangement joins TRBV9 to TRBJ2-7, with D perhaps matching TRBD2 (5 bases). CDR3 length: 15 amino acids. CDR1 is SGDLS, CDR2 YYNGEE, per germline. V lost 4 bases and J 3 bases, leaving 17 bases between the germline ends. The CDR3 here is CASSPGGCPYYEQYV. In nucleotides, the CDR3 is TGTGCCAGCAGCCCTGGAGGATGTCCCTACTACGAGCAGTACGTC.

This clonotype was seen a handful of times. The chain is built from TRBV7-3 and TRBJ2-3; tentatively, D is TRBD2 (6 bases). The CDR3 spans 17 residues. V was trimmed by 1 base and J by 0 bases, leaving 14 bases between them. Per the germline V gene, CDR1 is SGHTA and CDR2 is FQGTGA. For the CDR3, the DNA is TGTGCCAGCAGCTTAAATCCGTCGGGAGCTAGCACAGATACGCAGTATTTT. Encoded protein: CASSLNPSGASTDTQYF.

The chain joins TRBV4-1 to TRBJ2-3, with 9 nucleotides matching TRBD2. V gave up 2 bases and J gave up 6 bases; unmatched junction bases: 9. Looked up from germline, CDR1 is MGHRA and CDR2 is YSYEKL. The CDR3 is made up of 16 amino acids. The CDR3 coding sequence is TGCGCCAGCAGCCAACCGGGACTAGCCTCGCTTGATACGCAGTATTTT. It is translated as CASSQPGLASLDTQYF.

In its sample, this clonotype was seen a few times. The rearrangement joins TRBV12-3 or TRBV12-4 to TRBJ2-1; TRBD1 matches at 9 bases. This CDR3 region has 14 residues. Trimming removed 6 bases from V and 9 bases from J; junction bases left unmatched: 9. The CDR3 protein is CASRLTGGRGEQFF. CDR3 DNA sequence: TGTGCCAGCAGACTTACAGGGGGCCGTGGTGAGCAGTTCTTC.

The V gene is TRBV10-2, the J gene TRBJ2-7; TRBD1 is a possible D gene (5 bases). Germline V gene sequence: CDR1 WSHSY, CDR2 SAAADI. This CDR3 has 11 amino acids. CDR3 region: CVSRSGYEQYV. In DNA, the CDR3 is TGCGTCAGCAGGTCAGGGTACGAGCAGTACGTC.

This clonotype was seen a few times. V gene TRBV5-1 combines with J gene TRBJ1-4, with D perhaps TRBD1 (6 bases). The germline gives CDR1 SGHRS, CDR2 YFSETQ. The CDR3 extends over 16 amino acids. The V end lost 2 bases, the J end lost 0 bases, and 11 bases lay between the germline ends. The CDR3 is CASSFGQTATNEKLFF. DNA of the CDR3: TGCGCCAGCAGCTTCGGACAGACTGCAACTAATGAAAAACTGTTTTTT.

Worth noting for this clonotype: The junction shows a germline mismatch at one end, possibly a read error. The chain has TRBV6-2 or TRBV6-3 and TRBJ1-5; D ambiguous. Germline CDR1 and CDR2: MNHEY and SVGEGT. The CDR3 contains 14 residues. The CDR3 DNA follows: TGTACCAGCAGTTACTCGGCGGGGTATCAGCCCCAGCATTTT. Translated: CTSSYSAGYQPQHF.

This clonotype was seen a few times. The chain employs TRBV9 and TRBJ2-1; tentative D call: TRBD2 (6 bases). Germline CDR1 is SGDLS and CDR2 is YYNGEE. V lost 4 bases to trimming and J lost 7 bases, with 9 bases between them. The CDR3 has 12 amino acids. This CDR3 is CASSKGGNEQFF. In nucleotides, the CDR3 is TGTGCCAGCAGCAAAGGAGGGAATGAGCAGTTCTTC.

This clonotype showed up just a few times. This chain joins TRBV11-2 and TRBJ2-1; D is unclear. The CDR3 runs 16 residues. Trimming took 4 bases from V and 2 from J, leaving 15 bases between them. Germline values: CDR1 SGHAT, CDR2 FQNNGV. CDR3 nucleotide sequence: TGTGCCAGCAGCTCACGACGGCTTGTAACCTACAATGAGCAGTTCTTC. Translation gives CASSSRRLVTYNEQFF.